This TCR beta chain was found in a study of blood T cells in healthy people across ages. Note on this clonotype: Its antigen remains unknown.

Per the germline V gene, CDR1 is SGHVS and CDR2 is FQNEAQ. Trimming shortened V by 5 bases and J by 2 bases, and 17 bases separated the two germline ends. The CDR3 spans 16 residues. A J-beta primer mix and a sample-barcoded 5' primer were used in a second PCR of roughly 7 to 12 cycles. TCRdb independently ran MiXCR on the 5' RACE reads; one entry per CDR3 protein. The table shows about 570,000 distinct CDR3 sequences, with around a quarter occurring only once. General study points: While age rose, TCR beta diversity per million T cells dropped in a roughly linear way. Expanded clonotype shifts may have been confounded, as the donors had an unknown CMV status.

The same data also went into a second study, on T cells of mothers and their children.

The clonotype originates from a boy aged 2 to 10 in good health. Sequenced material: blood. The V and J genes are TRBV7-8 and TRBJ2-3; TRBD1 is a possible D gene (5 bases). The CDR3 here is CASSPSFAGNTDTQYF. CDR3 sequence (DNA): TGTGCCAGCAGCCCGTCATTCGCAGGGAACACAGATACGCAGTATTTT.